Listed here are 10 T cell receptor beta chains from one sample, sequenced in a study of spatial heterogeneity in lung cancer. Time point indicated: blood at routine non-recurrence follow-up after resection. TCRdb used MiXCR to reprocess the 5' RACE reads, holding one entry per CDR3 protein. The data contain roughly 11,000 distinct CDR3 sequences, roughly a tenth of them singletons. Source: PBMCs, taken at follow-up. These receptors were obtained from a female donor with early-stage non-small cell lung cancer.

There are a few counts of this clonotype. The V gene is TRBV10-3, the J gene TRBJ1-2; 9 bases fit TRBD1. The CDR3 is 15 residues long. Looked up from germline, CDR1 is ENHRY and CDR2 is SYGVKD. V shed 4 bases, J shed 3 bases, and the junction held 6 bases outside the gene matches. CDR3 sequence: CAISVETGGHYGYTF. In DNA, the CDR3 is TGTGCCATCAGTGTCGAGACAGGGGGGCACTATGGCTACACCTTC.

This clonotype counts as large. The V gene is TRBV10-3, the J gene TRBJ2-1, with TRBD2 matching over 11 bases. V was clipped by 6 bases and J by 4 bases; unmatched bases: 2. This CDR3 region has 14 residues. Germline V gene sequence: CDR1 ENHRY, CDR2 SYGVKD. For the CDR3, the DNA is TGTGCCATCAGCACTAGCGGGAGATACAATGAGCAGTTCTTC. Its translation: CAISTSGRYNEQFF.

This clonotype was counted at least ten times. The chain carries TRBV29-1 and TRBJ2-7; TRBD2 matches 9 bases. CDR1 is SQVTM and CDR2 is ANQGSEA in the germline V gene. There are 13 residues in the CDR3. Unmatched junction bases numbered 8, after V lost 5 bases and J lost 6 bases. The CDR3 DNA follows: TGCAGCGTTACGGCGGGAGGGTGGCTCGAGCAGTACTTC. Its translation: CSVTAGGWLEQYF.

The chain employs TRBV2 and TRBJ2-5, with D possibly matching TRBD1 (6 bases). There are 15 residues in the CDR3. In germline, CDR1 is SNHLY, CDR2 FYNNEI. Deletions cut 3 bases from V and 5 bases from J, with 16 bases between. The CDR3 bases are TGTGCCAGCAGTGACGCAGGGGTTCTTTTGGAGACCCAGTACTTC. Translating it yields CASSDAGVLLETQYF.

There are many counts of this clonotype. The chain carries TRBV24-1 and TRBJ2-3; the D is unclear. Germline V gives CDR1 KGHDR, CDR2 SFDVKD. The CDR3 is 13 amino acids. V shed 4 bases and J shed 3 bases, with 7 bases lying between them. The CDR3 coding sequence is TGTGCCACCAGTGACCCACCAACAGATACGCAGTATTTT. Translating it yields CATSDPPTDTQYF.

By sample fraction, this clonotype is medium-sized. The gene calls are TRBV5-1 and TRBJ2-5, with D maybe TRBD1 (5 bases). This CDR3 has 14 amino acids. V was pared by 5 bases and J by 5 bases, with 16 bases between. Germline V gene data show CDR1 as SGHRS and CDR2 as YFSETQ. Here the CDR3 reads CASRSGSSGETQYF. The DNA for the CDR3 is TGCGCCAGCAGATCAGGGTCCTCAGGGGAGACCCAGTACTTC.

This clonotype appeared many times. V usage is TRBV29-1 and J usage is TRBJ1-2; D call uncertain. The ends were cut back, 3 bases at V and 1 base at J, with 3 bases in the middle. This CDR3 contains 11 residues. Germline assignment: CDR1 SQVTM and CDR2 ANQGSEA. The CDR3 region is CSVEVNYGYTF. CDR3 sequence (DNA): TGCAGCGTTGAGGTTAACTATGGCTACACCTTC.

This clonotype occurred a few times. The rearrangement uses TRBV4-2 and TRBJ2-3, with 13 bases aligning to TRBD2. The junction had 8 bases not matched to a gene; V was cut back by 5 bases and J by 9 bases. Germline assignment: CDR1 LGHNA and CDR2 YNFKEQ. This CDR3 is 15 amino acids long. The CDR3 DNA follows: TGTGCCAGCAGCGAAACTAGCGGGAGGGCCTTGACGCAGTATTTT. Protein product: CASSETSGRALTQYF.

In DNA, the CDR3 is TGCGCCAGCAGCCCACAACTGAGTACCCACGAGCAGTACTTC. As protein: CASSPQLSTHEQYF. The chain couples TRBV5-1 to TRBJ2-7, with unresolved D. The CDR3 is 14 amino acids. The ends were cut back, 4 bases at V and 5 bases at J, with 16 bases in the middle. Germline CDR1 reads SGHRS; CDR2 reads YFSETQ.

This chain links TRBV5-5 with TRBJ2-1; perhaps TRBD2 as D (6 bases). The CDR3 loop spans 14 amino acids. The germline V and J ends were trimmed by 0 bases and 3 bases, with 7 bases remaining between them. Germline CDR1 and CDR2: SGHKS and YYEKEE (reference sequence). The CDR3 DNA reads as TGTGCCAGCAGCTTGGGCGGGGACTACAATGAGCAGTTCTTC. It encodes CASSLGGDYNEQFF.